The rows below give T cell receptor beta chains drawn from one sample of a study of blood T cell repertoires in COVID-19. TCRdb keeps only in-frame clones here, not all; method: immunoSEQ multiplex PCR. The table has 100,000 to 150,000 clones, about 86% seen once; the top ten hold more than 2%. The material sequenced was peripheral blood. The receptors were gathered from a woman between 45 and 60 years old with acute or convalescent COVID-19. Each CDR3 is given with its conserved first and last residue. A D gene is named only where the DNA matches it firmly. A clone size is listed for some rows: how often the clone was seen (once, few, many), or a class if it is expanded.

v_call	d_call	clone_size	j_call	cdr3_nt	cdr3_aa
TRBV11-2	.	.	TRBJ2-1	TGTGCCAGCAGCTTAGCCGGTTACAATGAGCAGTTCTTC	CASSLAGYNEQFF
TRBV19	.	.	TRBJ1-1	TGTGCCAGTAGTACTCCCCAGGGACTCATGAACACTGAAGCTTTCTTT	CASSTPQGLMNTEAFF
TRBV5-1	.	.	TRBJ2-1	TGCGCCAGCAGCACCAGGGAGGATGAGCAGTTCTTC	CASSTREDEQFF
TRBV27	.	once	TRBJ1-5	TGTGCCAGCAGTCTAGCGTATAGCAATCAGCCCCAGCATTTT	CASSLAYSNQPQHF
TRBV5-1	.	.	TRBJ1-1	TGCGCCAGCAGCTCGGGACAGAACACTGAAGCTTTCTTT	CASSSGQNTEAFF
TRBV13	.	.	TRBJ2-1	TGTGCCAGCAGCTTAACTACCACCAAAGGGAGGTTTGATCGGTACAATGAGCAGTTCTTC	CASSLTTTKGRFDRYNEQFF
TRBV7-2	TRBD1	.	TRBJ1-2	TGTGCCAGCAGCTTAGCGAGGCAGGGGGGCGGCTACACCTTC	CASSLARQGGGYTF
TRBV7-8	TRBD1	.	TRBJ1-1	TGTGCCAGCAGCTGGACAGGCCGGGTGGCCACTGAAGCTTTCTTT	CASSWTGRVATEAFF
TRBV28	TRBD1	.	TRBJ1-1	TGTGCCAGCAGGCACAGGGGAGGTAGGGAAGCTTTCTTT	CASRHRGGREAFF
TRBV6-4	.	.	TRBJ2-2	TGTGCCAGCAGTCACAGGGTGGGCACCGGGGAGCTGTTTTTT	CASSHRVGTGELFF
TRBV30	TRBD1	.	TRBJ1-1	TGTGCCTGGGGGGGACAGTCGAACACTGAAGCTTTCTTT	CAWGGQSNTEAFF
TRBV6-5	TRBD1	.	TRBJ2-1	TGTGCCACCGCGGTTGGGGACAGGGGATACAATGAGCAGTTCTTC	CATAVGDRGYNEQFF
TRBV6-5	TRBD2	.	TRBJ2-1	TGTGCCAGCAGTTACGCCACCGGGAGGGATGAGCAGTTCTTC	CASSYATGRDEQFF
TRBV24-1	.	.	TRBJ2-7	TGTGCCACCAGTGCCGCAAGAAATACTGCCAACGAGCAGTACTTC	CATSAARNTANEQYF
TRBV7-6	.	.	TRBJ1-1	TGTGCCAGCAGCTTAACTGAGAACACTGAAGCTTTCTTT	CASSLTENTEAFF
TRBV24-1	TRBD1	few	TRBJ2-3	TGTGCCACCAGTGATGACAGGGATCGAACAGATACGCAGTATTTT	CATSDDRDRTDTQYF
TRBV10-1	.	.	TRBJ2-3	TGCGCCAGCAGTGAGGCCGGAGCCGGAGATACGCAGTATTTT	CASSEAGAGDTQYF
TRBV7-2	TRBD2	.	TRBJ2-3	TGTGCCAGCAGCCCCGAGGAGCGGGATTTCGCAGATACGCAGTATTTT	CASSPEERDFADTQYF
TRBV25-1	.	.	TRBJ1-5	TGTGCCAGCGCCCTGGCGACAGCATCCCAGCCCCAGCATTTT	CASALATASQPQHF
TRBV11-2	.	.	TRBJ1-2	TGTGCCAGCAGCAACCGACATCGGCAGGGCAACTATGGCTACACCTTC	CASSNRHRQGNYGYTF
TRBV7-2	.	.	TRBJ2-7	TGTGCCAGCAGCCTCGGTGGGGGGTACGAGCAGTACTTC	CASSLGGGYEQYF
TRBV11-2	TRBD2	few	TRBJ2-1	TGTGCCAGCAGCTTGAGCGGGGAATACAATGAGCAGTTCTTC	CASSLSGEYNEQFF
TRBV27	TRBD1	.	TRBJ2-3	TGTGCCAGCAGTTCCTGGACAGGGCCAGATACGCAGTATTTT	CASSSWTGPDTQYF
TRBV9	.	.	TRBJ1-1	TGTGCCAGCAGCGTAACGGGGAACACTGAAGCTTTCTTT	CASSVTGNTEAFF
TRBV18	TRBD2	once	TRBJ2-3	TGTGCCAGCTCACATAGCGGGCGCACAGATACGCAGTATTTT	CASSHSGRTDTQYF
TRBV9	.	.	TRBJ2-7	TGTGCCAGCAGCGTAGGGGGGGACAGCTCCTACGAGCAGTACTTC	CASSVGGDSSYEQYF
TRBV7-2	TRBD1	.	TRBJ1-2	TGTGCCAGCAGCCGGGACAGGGGAACATTTGGCTACACCTTC	CASSRDRGTFGYTF
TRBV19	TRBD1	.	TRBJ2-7	TGTGCCAGTAGTACGGACAGGGCTCCCCCCCAGCAGTACTTC	CASSTDRAPPQQYF
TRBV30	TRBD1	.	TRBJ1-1	TGTGCCTGGAGTGGTGGACAGGGCGGGTGGGACACTGAAGCTTTCTTT	CAWSGGQGGWDTEAFF
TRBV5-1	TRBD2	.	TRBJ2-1	TGCGCCAGCAGCCCCCTGACTAGCGGGAGACCCTACAATGAGCAGTTCTTC	CASSPLTSGRPYNEQFF
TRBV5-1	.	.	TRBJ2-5	TGCGCCAGCAGCCCTTTTCGGGGGTCTGAAGAGACCCAGTACTTC	CASSPFRGSEETQYF
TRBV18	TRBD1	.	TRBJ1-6	TGTGCCAGCTCACCACGGACAGGGGTGGAGGCACCCCTCCACTTT	CASSPRTGVEAPLHF
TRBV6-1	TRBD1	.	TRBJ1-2	TGTGCCAGCAGTGAGGGACAGGAGTTATTTAACTATGGCTACACCTTC	CASSEGQELFNYGYTF
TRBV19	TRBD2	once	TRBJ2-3	TGTGCCAGTAGTATAGACATACTAGCGGGAGGGCCCCCAGATACGCAGTATTTT	CASSIDILAGGPPDTQYF
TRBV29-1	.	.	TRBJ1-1	TGCAGCGGAGGGACTGAAGCTTTCTTT	CSGGTEAFF
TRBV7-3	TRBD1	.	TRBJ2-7	TGTGCCAGCGGCCCCGGGACAGGCTCCTACGAGCAGTACTTC	CASGPGTGSYEQYF